The present T cell receptor beta chain was sequenced within a study of T cell changes during pregnancy in multiple sclerosis. There are 14 residues in the CDR3. In germline, CDR1 is MRHNA, CDR2 SNTAGT. Trimming took off 3 bases at V and 5 bases at J, with 13 bases between the two ends. TCRdb's copy holds only in-frame clones and misses some; the assay was immunoSEQ multiplex PCR. The sample holds tens of thousands of clones, about 92% seen once. The rearrangement joins TRBV6-4 to TRBJ1-2, with TRBD1 as a possible D gene (5 bases). This specimen was CD4+ T cells from peripheral blood mononuclear cells, taken in the third trimester of pregnancy. The receptor was derived from a female donor with multiple sclerosis, enrolled in a pregnancy study. CDR3: CASSDFGGGYGYTF. CDR3 bases: TGTGCCAGCAGTGATTTCGGGGGAGGATATGGCTACACCTTC.